This TCR beta chain emerged from a study of blood T cell repertoires in COVID-19. Study-wide background: There were acute and convalescent COVID-19 samples, and they came from the United States, Italy and Spain. T cells, B-cell-depleted T cells, or PBMCs supplied cDNA or gDNA.

This clone was detected only a few times. The Seattle patients joined while their infection was active and were tracked longitudinally afterward. In the authors' methods: Quantification of nucleated cells was approximated via reference gene primer amplification. Profiled with immunoSEQ multiplex PCR; TCRdb holds only in-frame clones, not every one. The DNA gave D and trimming, while V, J and clone size come from that table. The sample lists around 70,000 clones, 80% seen once, with about 13% in the top ten. Germline CDR1 and CDR2: SGHVS and FQNEAQ. The CDR3 totals 14 residues. V lost 0 bases and J 4 bases, leaving 10 bases between the germline ends.

The J gene is TRBJ2-7, the V gene TRBV7-8; D is undetermined. Material: peripheral blood. The origin of this receptor is a man over 45 with COVID-19, enrolled during active disease. As DNA, the CDR3 is TGTGCCAGCAGCTTAGCCTTTGACTTATACGAGCAGTACTTC. This codes for CASSLAFDLYEQYF.